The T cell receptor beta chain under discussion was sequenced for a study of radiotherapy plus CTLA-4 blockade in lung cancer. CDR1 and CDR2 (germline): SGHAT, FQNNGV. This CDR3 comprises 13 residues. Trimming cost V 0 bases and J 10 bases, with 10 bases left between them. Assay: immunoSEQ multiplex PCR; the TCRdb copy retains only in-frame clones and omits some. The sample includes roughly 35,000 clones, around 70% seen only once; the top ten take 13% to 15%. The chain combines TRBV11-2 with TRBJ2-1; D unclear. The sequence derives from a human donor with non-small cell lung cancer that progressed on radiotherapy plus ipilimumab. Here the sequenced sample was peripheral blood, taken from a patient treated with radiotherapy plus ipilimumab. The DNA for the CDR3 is TGTGCCAGCAGCTTAGAGCCTCCCGCCGAGCAGTTCTTC. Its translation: CASSLEPPAEQFF.